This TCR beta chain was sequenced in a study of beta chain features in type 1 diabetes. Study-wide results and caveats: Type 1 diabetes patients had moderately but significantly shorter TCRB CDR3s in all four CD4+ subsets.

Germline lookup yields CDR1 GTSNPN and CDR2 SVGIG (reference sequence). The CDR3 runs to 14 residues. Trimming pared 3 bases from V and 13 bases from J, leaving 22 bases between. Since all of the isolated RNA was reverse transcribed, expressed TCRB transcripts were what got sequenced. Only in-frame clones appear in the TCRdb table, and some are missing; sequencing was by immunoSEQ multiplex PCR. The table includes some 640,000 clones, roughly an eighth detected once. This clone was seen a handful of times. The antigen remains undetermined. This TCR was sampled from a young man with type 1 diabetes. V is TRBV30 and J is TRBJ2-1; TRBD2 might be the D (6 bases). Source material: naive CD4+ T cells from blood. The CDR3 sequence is CAWRGQGTPGEQFF. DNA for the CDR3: TGTGCCTGGAGAGGGCAGGGAACCCCGGGAGAACAGTTCTTC.